This entry concerns a single TCR beta chain. The CDR3 runs 14 residues. Germline CDR1 and CDR2: ENHRY and SYGVKD. Trimming left V 11 bases short and J 4 bases short, with 19 bases between. TCRdb re-derived calls from the 5' RACE reads in MiXCR, one entry per CDR3 protein. The table records around 100,000 distinct CDR3 sequences, 16% of them present only once. This sample is drawn from a study of early T cells in non-severe SARS-CoV-2 infection. The overall study: Sequenced material consisted of bulk RNA (from unsorted whole blood), and chains were unpaired.

This clonotype was sampled from an adult who was a healthcare worker with PCR-confirmed SARS-CoV-2 infection or an uninfected control (not recorded which). V and J are TRBV10-3 and TRBJ2-3; D perhaps matches TRBD2 (6 bases). Sequenced input: whole blood. This CDR3 is CALRGTEPADTQYF. The CDR3 DNA is TGTGCCCTTAGAGGGACTGAGCCAGCAGATACGCAGTATTTT.